These 11 T cell receptor beta chains came from one sample sequenced in a study of shared T cell receptors in the human thymus. Measured with immunoSEQ multiplex PCR; TCRdb has only the in-frame clones, and not every one. The sample holds about 660,000 clones, more than 70% seen once. The same specimen was also included in a second study, on human thymus T cells.

What was sequenced was thymocytes. The source is a boy in the first two years of life with a congenital heart defect.

CDR3 sequence reads: CASSTLSGTSGGGDEQFF. DNA for the CDR3: TGTGCCAGCAGCACCCTCTCCGGGACTAGCGGGGGTGGGGATGAGCAGTTCTTC. The chain uses TRBV11-2 and TRBJ2-1; 14 bases are shared with TRBD2. V lost 5 bases and J lost 8; bases outside the gene matches: 14. Germline V CDR1 and CDR2: SGHAT, FQNNGV. CDR3 size: 18 residues.

This chain links TRBV27 with TRBJ2-7; weak D call: TRBD2 (6 bases). The CDR3 loop spans 14 amino acids. The V gene's germline CDR1 is MNHEY and CDR2 SMNVEV (reference sequence). V lost 5 bases and J lost 3, with 14 bases in between. As DNA, the CDR3 is TGTGCCAGCAGTCCCGGGACTCGATACTACGAGCAGTACTTC. Translating gives CASSPGTRYYEQYF.

The chain links TRBV19 to TRBJ1-5; D remains ambiguous. In germline, CDR1 is LNHDA, CDR2 SQIVND (reference sequence). Trimming left V 3 bases short and J 7 bases short, with 13 bases between. The length of the CDR3 is 14 residues. The CDR3 region is CASSMSDWVQPQHF. The CDR3 bases are TGTGCCAGTAGTATGAGTGACTGGGTCCAGCCCCAGCATTTT.

The CDR3 DNA follows: TGTGCCAGCAAGGGGACATATAATTCACCCCTCCACTTT. Encoded protein: CASKGTYNSPLHF. This chain joins TRBV6-6 and TRBJ1-6, with a possible D match to TRBD1 (6 bases). The germline CDR1 and CDR2 sequences are MNHNY and SVGAGI (reference sequence). CDR3 length: 13 residues. The germline V and J ends were trimmed by 7 bases and 4 bases, with 8 bases remaining between them.

J is TRBJ2-7 and V is TRBV30; the match to TRBD1 covers 8 bases. The CDR3 length is 12 residues. V shed 4 bases and J 2 bases; nucleotides not matched to a gene: 1. Germline CDR1 and CDR2: GTSNPN and SVGIG (reference sequence). CDR3 loop: CAWTGGTYEQYF. The CDR3 coding sequence is TGTGCCTGGACAGGGGGCACCTACGAGCAGTACTTC.

The chain uses TRBV28 and TRBJ1-4; possible D gene TRBD1, 6 bases. Trimming took off 5 bases at V and 4 bases at J, with 8 bases between the two ends. This CDR3 contains 13 residues. Per germline, CDR1 MDHEN and CDR2 SYDVKM. CDR3 loop: CASSQGHNEKLFF. The DNA for the CDR3 is TGTGCCAGCAGTCAGGGACATAATGAAAAACTGTTTTTT.

For this clone: Additional DNA sequences in this sample encode the identical CDR3. The rearrangement links TRBV11-2 to TRBJ2-1; unclear D gene. The V gene's germline CDR1 is SGHAT and CDR2 FQNNGV. With 1 base removed from V and 0 bases from J, the gap between germline ends came to 7 bases. The CDR3 runs to 15 residues. The CDR3 here is CASSLALSSYNEQFF. DNA for the CDR3: TGTGCCAGCAGCTTAGCGCTCAGCTCCTACAATGAGCAGTTCTTC.

V is TRBV7-2 and J is TRBJ2-7, with 12 bases identical to TRBD2. Germline V gives CDR1 SGHTA, CDR2 FQGNSA. The CDR3 length is 17 residues. The V and J ends lost 1 base and 7 bases, in that order; junction bases with no gene match: 11. The CDR3 sequence is CASSLVALAGGPREQYF. CDR3 DNA sequence: TGTGCCAGCAGCTTAGTAGCTCTAGCGGGAGGGCCGCGTGAGCAGTACTTC.

This sequence joins TRBV5-1 and TRBJ2-5; 8 bases are a match to TRBD2. The V gene's germline CDR1 is SGHRS and CDR2 YFSETQ. This CDR3 contains 13 residues. With V trimmed by 4 bases and J by 3 bases, 2 bases remained unmatched. The CDR3 sequence is CASSQAGEETQYF. The DNA for the CDR3 is TGCGCCAGCAGCCAAGCGGGAGAAGAGACCCAGTACTTC.

V is TRBV14 and J is TRBJ2-1; D unclear. There are 13 residues in the CDR3. V gave up 1 base and J gave up 6 bases, with 7 bases separating them. Germline CDR1 reads SGHDN; CDR2 reads FVKESK. The CDR3 region has the DNA TGTGCCAGCAGCCAAGGATTACTCAATGAGCAGTTCTTC. Translation: CASSQGLLNEQFF.

The chain is built from TRBV4-1 and TRBJ2-2, with 7 bases lining up with TRBD1. The CDR3 contains 16 residues. Unmatched junction bases numbered 6, after V lost 1 base and J lost 4 bases. The germline V gene encodes CDR1 MGHRA and CDR2 YSYEKL. CDR3 DNA: TGCGCCAGCAGCCAAGTACAGGGGAGTAGCACCGGGGAGCTGTTTTTT. It translates to CASSQVQGSSTGELFF.